Listed below are T cell receptor beta chains from one sample, sequenced in a study of shared clonotypes between healthy human individuals. Profiling relied on immunoSEQ multiplex PCR, and the TCRdb table lists in-frame clones only, not all of them. The sample shows about 2 million clones, roughly 95% of them seen only once. The material sequenced was naive CD8+ T cells sorted from blood. The source is a man in his late teens or twenties in good health. Each CDR3 is given with its conserved first and last residue. Fields, in order: J gene, D gene, V gene, CDR3 DNA, CDR3 protein. D genes are given only for firm matches.

J gene: TRBJ2-2; D gene: NA; V gene: TRBV7-6; CDR3 DNA: TGTGCCAGCAGCTTAGGAGGGGGGGCGCGGGACACCGGGGAGCTGTTTTTT; CDR3 protein: CASSLGGGARDTGELFF
J gene: TRBJ2-1; D gene: NA; V gene: TRBV27; CDR3 DNA: TGTGCCAGCAGTTTGGAGGGACTGAGCTCCTACAATGAGCAGTTCTTC; CDR3 protein: CASSLEGLSSYNEQFF
J gene: TRBJ2-7; D gene: NA; V gene: TRBV6-1; CDR3 DNA: TGTGCCAGCAAGGAACGAGCAGGGACAACGCACTTC; CDR3 protein: CASKERAGTTHF
J gene: TRBJ1-5; D gene: TRBD1; V gene: TRBV5-1; CDR3 DNA: TGCGCCAGCAGTCCGACAGGGGATAGCAATCAGCCCCAGCATTTT; CDR3 protein: CASSPTGDSNQPQHF
J gene: TRBJ2-3; D gene: TRBD2; V gene: TRBV7-9; CDR3 DNA: TGTGCCAGCAGCCCCTCCGGCGGGAGTTCTGATACGCAGTATTTT; CDR3 protein: CASSPSGGSSDTQYF
J gene: TRBJ2-7; D gene: TRBD1; V gene: TRBV6-6; CDR3 DNA: TGTGCCAGCAGTTACTCCGGACAGGACTACGAGCAGTACTTC; CDR3 protein: CASSYSGQDYEQYF
J gene: TRBJ2-1; D gene: TRBD2; V gene: TRBV4-3; CDR3 DNA: TGCGCCAGCAGCCAAGATTCCGGGAGGGCCCACAATGAGCAGTTCTTC; CDR3 protein: CASSQDSGRAHNEQFF
J gene: TRBJ2-2; D gene: NA; V gene: TRBV7-6; CDR3 DNA: TGTGCCAGCAGCTTACCTTGGGGGGACCGCGCCGGGGAGCTGTTTTTT; CDR3 protein: CASSLPWGDRAGELFF
J gene: TRBJ1-1; D gene: NA; V gene: TRBV5-6; CDR3 DNA: TGTGCCAGCAGCTTCCAGGGTACTGAAGCTTTCTTT; CDR3 protein: CASSFQGTEAFF
J gene: TRBJ2-1; D gene: TRBD2; V gene: TRBV14; CDR3 DNA: TGTGCCAGCAGCCATAGGCTAGCGGGCTCCTACAATGAGCAGTTCTTC; CDR3 protein: CASSHRLAGSYNEQFF
J gene: TRBJ2-1; D gene: TRBD2; V gene: TRBV27; CDR3 DNA: TGTGCCAGCAGCCTTTTACTAGCGGTAAATGAGCAGTTCTTC; CDR3 protein: CASSLLLAVNEQFF
J gene: TRBJ2-7; D gene: NA; V gene: TRBV7-9; CDR3 DNA: TGTGCCAGCAGCTTAGGTCCAGGGAGCTCCTACGAGCAGTACTTC; CDR3 protein: CASSLGPGSSYEQYF
J gene: TRBJ2-7; D gene: NA; V gene: TRBV5-4; CDR3 DNA: TGTGCCAGCAGCTCTGCATCTGGAGAGCAGTACTTC; CDR3 protein: CASSSASGEQYF
J gene: TRBJ2-3; D gene: NA; V gene: TRBV27; CDR3 DNA: TGTGCCAGCAGTCCCGATTTCTCTAGCACAGATACGCAGTATTTT; CDR3 protein: CASSPDFSSTDTQYF